Listed below are T cell receptor beta chains from one sample, sequenced in a study of blood T cell repertoires in COVID-19. Libraries were prepared by immunoSEQ multiplex PCR; TCRdb keeps only in-frame clonotypes and omits some of them. Of fewer than 350,000 clones in the sample, roughly 93% are singletons; the top ten hold roughly 2.1%. The sample taken for sequencing was PBMCs or T cells enriched from blood (not recorded which). The source is a woman between 40 and 55 years old with acute COVID-19. CDR3s include the opening cysteine and the closing phenylalanine or tryptophan. D genes are given only for firm matches. Part of the rows lack a size; the others show once, few, many or a class for expanded clones.

V: TRBV19
D: TRBD1
J: TRBJ1-5
size: .
CDR3: CASSIGDRDHQPQHF
DNA: TGTGCCAGTAGTATTGGTGACAGGGACCATCAGCCCCAGCATTTT

V: TRBV2
D: .
J: TRBJ1-5
size: .
CDR3: CASSDRVGNQPQHF
DNA: TGTGCCAGCAGTGACAGGGTGGGCAATCAGCCCCAGCATTTT

V: TRBV30
D: .
J: TRBJ1-2
size: .
CDR3: CAGIRQANYGYTF
DNA: TGTGCCGGGATCCGACAGGCAAACTATGGCTACACCTTC

V: TRBV5-1
D: .
J: TRBJ1-1
size: .
CDR3: CASSLGYTGGSTEAFF
DNA: TGCGCCAGCAGCTTGGGCTATACGGGAGGGAGCACTGAAGCTTTCTTT

V: TRBV3-1/TRBV3-2
D: .
J: TRBJ1-6
size: .
CDR3: CASSPTGRNSPLHF
DNA: TGTGCCAGCAGCCCGACAGGCCGTAATTCACCCCTCCACTTT

V: TRBV30
D: TRBD1
J: TRBJ2-1
size: .
CDR3: CAWGGQGAPNEQFF
DNA: TGTGCCTGGGGGGGACAGGGGGCGCCCAATGAGCAGTTCTTC

V: TRBV6-6
D: .
J: TRBJ2-1
size: once
CDR3: CASSRFLEGPRGNEQFF
DNA: TGTGCCAGCAGCCGATTTCTAGAGGGTCCCAGGGGAAATGAGCAGTTCTTC

V: TRBV7-9
D: TRBD1
J: TRBJ2-3
size: once
CDR3: CASSRQGVMTDTQYF
DNA: TGTGCCAGCAGCCGACAGGGGGTTATGACAGATACGCAGTATTTT

V: TRBV4-3
D: TRBD2
J: TRBJ2-3
size: .
CDR3: CASSQGREREITDTQYF
DNA: TGCGCCAGCAGCCAAGGACGAGAGCGGGAGATCACAGATACGCAGTATTTT

V: TRBV29-1
D: .
J: TRBJ2-1
size: once
CDR3: CSVELHYEQFF
DNA: TGCAGCGTTGAGTTACATTATGAGCAGTTCTTC

V: TRBV10-1
D: TRBD1
J: TRBJ2-3
size: .
CDR3: CASSESDRGGADTQYF
DNA: TGCGCCAGCAGTGAGTCGGACAGGGGAGGCGCAGATACGCAGTATTTT

V: TRBV11-3
D: TRBD2
J: TRBJ2-5
size: .
CDR3: CASSFLREGGQETQYF
DNA: TGTGCCAGCAGCTTTCTCCGGGAGGGCGGTCAAGAGACCCAGTACTTC

V: TRBV14
D: TRBD1
J: TRBJ2-5
size: .
CDR3: CASSQKQGYQETQYF
DNA: TGTGCCAGCAGCCAAAAACAGGGGTACCAGGAGACCCAGTACTTC

V: TRBV28
D: .
J: TRBJ1-1
size: .
CDR3: CASRSRGPPMEAFF
DNA: TGTGCCAGCAGGTCCAGGGGCCCCCCGATGGAGGCTTTCTTT

V: TRBV19
D: TRBD2
J: TRBJ2-2
size: few
CDR3: CASQVAGEGRTGELFF
DNA: TGTGCCAGTCAAGTAGCGGGGGAAGGGAGGACCGGGGAGCTGTTTTTT

V: TRBV9
D: TRBD2
J: TRBJ2-1
size: .
CDR3: CASSVAGGGVNEQFF
DNA: TGTGCCAGCAGCGTAGCGGGAGGGGGGGTCAATGAGCAGTTCTTC

V: TRBV18
D: .
J: TRBJ2-5
size: once
CDR3: CASSPFQRNQETQYF
DNA: TGTGCCAGCTCACCATTCCAGCGGAACCAAGAGACCCAGTACTTC

V: TRBV2
D: TRBD2
J: TRBJ2-3
size: .
CDR3: CASSATSGRSDTQYF
DNA: TGTGCCAGCAGTGCGACTAGCGGGAGGTCAGATACGCAGTATTTT

V: TRBV19
D: TRBD2
J: TRBJ2-3
size: .
CDR3: CASRPTSGSGDTQYF
DNA: TGTGCCAGTAGGCCGACTAGCGGGAGCGGGGATACGCAGTATTTT

V: TRBV7-9
D: .
J: TRBJ1-1
size: .
CDR3: CASSLSRSVGNTEAFF
DNA: TGTGCCAGCAGCTTAAGCCGAAGTGTCGGGAACACTGAAGCTTTCTTT

V: TRBV6-2/TRBV6-3
D: .
J: TRBJ2-3
size: few
CDR3: CASSYPLRGSGGMMSDTQYF
DNA: TGTGCCAGCAGTTACCCCCTCCGAGGTTCAGGCGGGATGATGTCAGATACGCAGTATTTT

V: TRBV28
D: TRBD1
J: TRBJ1-5
size: .
CDR3: CASSTGTGKNQPQHF
DNA: TGTGCCAGCAGTACCGGGACAGGGAAGAATCAGCCCCAGCATTTT

V: TRBV9
D: .
J: TRBJ2-5
size: .
CDR3: CASGRGDVGETQYF
DNA: TGTGCCAGCGGTCGCGGAGACGTTGGAGAGACCCAGTACTTC

V: TRBV6-6
D: .
J: TRBJ2-7
size: .
CDR3: CASSYSGRGVYEQYF
DNA: TGTGCCAGCAGTTACTCTGGCAGGGGAGTATACGAGCAGTACTTC

V: TRBV29-1
D: .
J: TRBJ1-1
size: .
CDR3: CSTIRDTNTEAFF
DNA: TGCAGCACCATCCGGGACACCAACACTGAAGCTTTCTTT

V: TRBV7-9
D: .
J: TRBJ2-7
size: .
CDR3: CASSPQGISYEQYF
DNA: TGTGCCAGCAGCCCCCAGGGGATCTCCTACGAGCAGTACTTC

V: TRBV5-8
D: .
J: TRBJ2-7
size: .
CDR3: CASSRQTYEQYF
DNA: TGTGCCAGCAGCCGACAGACCTACGAGCAGTACTTC

V: TRBV3-1/TRBV3-2
D: .
J: TRBJ1-5
size: once
CDR3: CASSQGAGGHQPQHF
DNA: TGTGCCAGCAGCCAAGGGGCCGGGGGTCATCAGCCCCAGCATTTT

V: TRBV5-1
D: .
J: TRBJ1-2
size: .
CDR3: CASLGTGRIDGYTF
DNA: TGCGCCAGTCTCGGTACAGGGCGAATAGATGGCTACACCTTC

V: TRBV7-9
D: TRBD2
J: TRBJ2-7
size: .
CDR3: CASSSLAGVSYEQYF
DNA: TGTGCCAGCAGCTCATTAGCGGGAGTGTCCTACGAGCAGTACTTC

V: TRBV5-6
D: .
J: TRBJ1-2
size: .
CDR3: CASSLEQAYGYTF
DNA: TGTGCCAGCAGCTTGGAACAGGCCTATGGCTACACCTTC

V: TRBV5-1
D: TRBD1
J: TRBJ1-4
size: .
CDR3: CASSSMSGTGVEKLFF
DNA: TGCGCCAGCAGCTCAATGTCCGGGACAGGGGTTGAAAAACTGTTTTTT

V: TRBV6-5
D: .
J: TRBJ1-1
size: .
CDR3: CASAGFTEAFF
DNA: TGTGCCAGCGCAGGGTTTACTGAAGCTTTCTTT

V: TRBV7-3
D: TRBD1
J: TRBJ2-2
size: .
CDR3: CASSLRDSNTGELFF
DNA: TGTGCCAGCAGCTTAAGGGACAGCAACACCGGGGAGCTGTTTTTT

V: TRBV28
D: TRBD1
J: TRBJ1-5
size: few
CDR3: CASSSGQGDQPQHF
DNA: TGTGCCAGCAGTTCGGGACAGGGGGACCAGCCCCAGCATTTT

V: TRBV5-4
D: .
J: TRBJ2-3
size: .
CDR3: CASKTTRKQTDTQYF
DNA: TGTGCCAGCAAGACTACCCGCAAACAGACAGATACGCAGTATTTT

V: TRBV6-5
D: .
J: TRBJ2-7
size: .
CDR3: CASSPGGRGTGEQYF
DNA: TGTGCCAGCAGCCCCGGCGGCAGGGGTACAGGGGAGCAGTACTTC

V: TRBV29-1
D: TRBD1
J: TRBJ1-1
size: once
CDR3: CSVGGQGRSEAFF
DNA: TGCAGCGTTGGCGGACAGGGTCGCTCTGAAGCTTTCTTT

V: TRBV12-3/TRBV12-4
D: TRBD1
J: TRBJ1-1
size: .
CDR3: CASSYGTDTRAFF
DNA: TGTGCCAGCAGTTACGGGACAGATACTCGGGCTTTCTTT

V: TRBV6-4
D: TRBD1
J: TRBJ2-2
size: few
CDR3: CASDTGTGEDTGELFF
DNA: TGTGCCAGCGACACTGGGACAGGGGAGGACACCGGGGAGCTGTTTTTT

V: TRBV7-8
D: TRBD1
J: TRBJ1-1
size: .
CDR3: CASSLDRGYATEAFF
DNA: TGTGCCAGCAGCTTAGACAGGGGTTACGCGACTGAAGCTTTCTTT

V: TRBV6-2/TRBV6-3
D: TRBD2
J: TRBJ2-1
size: .
CDR3: CASSYPTSGRWDEQFF
DNA: TGTGCCAGCAGTTACCCTACTAGCGGGAGGTGGGATGAGCAGTTCTTC

V: TRBV6-7
D: TRBD1
J: TRBJ2-1
size: .
CDR3: CASTTGTGGYNEQFF
DNA: TGTGCCAGCACAACCGGGACAGGGGGCTACAATGAGCAGTTCTTC

V: TRBV5-1
D: TRBD2
J: TRBJ2-7
size: .
CDR3: CASSLGLAASSYEQYF
DNA: TGCGCCAGCAGCCTAGGACTAGCGGCGAGCTCCTACGAGCAGTACTTC

V: TRBV28
D: .
J: TRBJ2-7
size: .
CDR3: CASSLGQPTEQYF
DNA: TGTGCCAGCAGTCTCGGACAGCCTACCGAGCAGTACTTC

V: TRBV5-1
D: TRBD2
J: TRBJ2-5
size: .
CDR3: CASSLNGAGGQETQYF
DNA: TGCGCCAGCAGCTTGAACGGTGCGGGGGGGCAAGAGACCCAGTACTTC

V: TRBV10-3
D: .
J: TRBJ2-2
size: .
CDR3: CAIGQRSTGELFF
DNA: TGTGCCATCGGACAGAGGAGCACCGGGGAGCTGTTTTTT

V: TRBV24-1
D: .
J: TRBJ1-2
size: .
CDR3: CATSDDRQVYGYTF
DNA: TGTGCCACCAGTGACGACAGACAAGTCTATGGCTACACCTTC

V: TRBV28
D: TRBD1
J: TRBJ1-2
size: .
CDR3: CASSLSGGSYGYTF
DNA: TGTGCCAGCAGTTTATCAGGGGGGAGCTATGGCTACACCTTC

V: TRBV7-9
D: .
J: TRBJ1-3
size: .
CDR3: CASSSFDRSGNTIYF
DNA: TGTGCCAGCAGCTCCTTCGACAGATCCGGAAACACCATATATTTT

V: TRBV7-9
D: .
J: TRBJ2-6
size: .
CDR3: CASSLLLDSTTNVLTF
DNA: TGTGCCAGCAGCTTACTCCTGGACAGCACGACCAACGTCCTGACTTTC

V: TRBV3-1/TRBV3-2
D: TRBD1
J: TRBJ1-5
size: .
CDR3: CASSGGTGRNQPQHF
DNA: TGTGCCAGCAGTGGCGGGACAGGGAGGAATCAGCCCCAGCATTTT

V: TRBV7-2
D: .
J: TRBJ2-7
size: .
CDR3: CASSPRDWGGQYF
DNA: TGTGCCAGCAGCCCTAGAGACTGGGGCGGGCAGTACTTC

V: TRBV3-1/TRBV3-2
D: .
J: TRBJ2-2
size: .
CDR3: CASSQNTRVGGYTGELFF
DNA: TGTGCCAGCAGCCAAAATACTCGGGTAGGAGGGTACACCGGGGAGCTGTTTTTT

V: TRBV12-3/TRBV12-4
D: TRBD1
J: TRBJ1-2
size: .
CDR3: CASRGTATGYTF
DNA: TGTGCCAGCAGGGGGACAGCTACTGGCTACACCTTC

V: TRBV29-1
D: TRBD1
J: TRBJ2-4
size: .
CDR3: CSVSTGQGKEYF
DNA: TGCAGCGTCTCTACGGGACAGGGAAAGGAGTACTTC

V: TRBV5-8
D: .
J: TRBJ2-5
size: .
CDR3: CASSLGRTAQETQYF
DNA: TGTGCCAGCAGCTTGGGGCGGACTGCCCAAGAGACCCAGTACTTC

V: TRBV6-5
D: .
J: TRBJ1-2
size: .
CDR3: CASSYGPRANYGYTF
DNA: TGTGCCAGCAGTTACGGGCCCAGGGCCAACTATGGCTACACCTTC